A single count supports the clone carrying this T cell receptor (beta chain). Its target is not known. These data belong to a study of vaccination and CD4 T cells after COVID-19. Treatment of the sample: 10-day PBMC culture with coronavirus spike peptide pools or control peptides (ViraFEST assay). Positive SARS-CoV-2 PCR tests in convalescent patients dated from March to December 2020, pre-Alpha, Beta and Delta. Cultured CD4+ T-cell DNA underwent Oncomine TCR Beta short-read sequencing. MiXCR, run by TCRdb on the PCR reads, gives a single entry per CDR3 protein. The table records 9,900 or so distinct CDR3 sequences, approximately 32% of them present only once. The receptor comes from a human donor who had recovered from COVID-19. Here the sequenced sample was CD4+ T cells from blood, cultured in vitro, taken after SARS-CoV-2 vaccination.

CDR3 amino acids: CASSLQEAGTQYF. The CDR3 bases are TGTGCCAGCAGTTTACAGGAGGCAGGTACGCAGTATTTT. The chain combines TRBV12-3 or TRBV12-4 with TRBJ2-3, with D perhaps TRBD2 (5 bases). This CDR3 region has 13 residues. V was shortened by 2 bases and J by 8 bases, with 11 bases between the two germline ends.